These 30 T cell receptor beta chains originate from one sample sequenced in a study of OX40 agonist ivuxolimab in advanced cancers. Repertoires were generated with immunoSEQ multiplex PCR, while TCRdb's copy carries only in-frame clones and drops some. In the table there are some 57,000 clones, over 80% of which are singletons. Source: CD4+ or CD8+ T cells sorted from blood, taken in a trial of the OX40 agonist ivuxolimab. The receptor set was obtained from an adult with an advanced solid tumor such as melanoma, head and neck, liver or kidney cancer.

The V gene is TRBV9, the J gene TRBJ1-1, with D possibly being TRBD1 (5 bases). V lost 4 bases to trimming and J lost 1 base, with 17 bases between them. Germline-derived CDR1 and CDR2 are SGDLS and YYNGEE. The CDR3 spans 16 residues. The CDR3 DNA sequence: TGTGCCAGCAGCCCCTTTGCGGGGGTTACGAACACTGAAGCTTTCTTT. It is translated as CASSPFAGVTNTEAFF.

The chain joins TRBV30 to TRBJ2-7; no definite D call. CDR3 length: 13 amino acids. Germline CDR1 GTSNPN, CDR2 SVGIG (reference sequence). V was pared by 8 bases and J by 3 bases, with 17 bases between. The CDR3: CAVSSGYGYEQYF. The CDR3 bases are TGTGCCGTATCGTCGGGCTACGGCTACGAGCAGTACTTC. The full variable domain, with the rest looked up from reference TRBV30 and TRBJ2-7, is SQTIHQWPATLVQPVGSPLSLECTVEGTSNPNLYWYRQAAGRGLQLLFYSVGIGQISSEVPQNLSASRPQDRQFILSSKKLLLSDSGFYLCAVSSGYGYEQYFGPGTRLTVT.

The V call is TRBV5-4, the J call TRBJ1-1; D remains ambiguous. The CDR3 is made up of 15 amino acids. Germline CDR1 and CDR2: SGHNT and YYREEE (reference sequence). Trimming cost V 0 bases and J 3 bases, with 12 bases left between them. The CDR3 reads CASSLGRGGYTEAFF. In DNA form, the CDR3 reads TGTGCCAGCAGCTTGGGACGGGGTGGTTACACTGAAGCTTTCTTT.

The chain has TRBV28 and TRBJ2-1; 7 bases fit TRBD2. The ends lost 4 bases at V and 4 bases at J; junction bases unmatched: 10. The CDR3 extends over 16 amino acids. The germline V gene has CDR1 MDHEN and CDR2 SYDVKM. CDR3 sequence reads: CASSSSSGGVYNEQFF. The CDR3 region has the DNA TGTGCCAGCAGTTCCTCTAGTGGGGGGGTGTACAATGAGCAGTTCTTC.

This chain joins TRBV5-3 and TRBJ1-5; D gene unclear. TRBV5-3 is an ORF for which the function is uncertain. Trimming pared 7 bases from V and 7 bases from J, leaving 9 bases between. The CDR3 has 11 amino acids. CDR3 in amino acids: CARPRLQPQHF. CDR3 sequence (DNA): TGTGCCAGACCCCGGCTCCAGCCCCAGCATTTT.

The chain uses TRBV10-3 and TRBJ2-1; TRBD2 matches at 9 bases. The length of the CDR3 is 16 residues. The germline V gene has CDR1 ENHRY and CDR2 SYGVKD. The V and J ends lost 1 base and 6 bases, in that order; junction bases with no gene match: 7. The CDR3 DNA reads TGTGCCATCAGTGAGTTAGGGACTAGCCGCGGCAATGAGCAGTTCTTC. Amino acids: CAISELGTSRGNEQFF.

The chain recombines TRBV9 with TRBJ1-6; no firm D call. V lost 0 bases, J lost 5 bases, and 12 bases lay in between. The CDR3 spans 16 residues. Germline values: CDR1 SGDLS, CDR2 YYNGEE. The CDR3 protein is CASSVGSTGHNSPLHF. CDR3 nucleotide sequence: TGTGCCAGCAGCGTAGGTTCGACGGGTCATAATTCACCCCTCCACTTT.

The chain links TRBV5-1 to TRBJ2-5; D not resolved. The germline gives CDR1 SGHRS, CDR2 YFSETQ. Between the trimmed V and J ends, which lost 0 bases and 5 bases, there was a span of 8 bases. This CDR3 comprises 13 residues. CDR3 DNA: TGCGCCAGCAGCTTGGCCGGTGTTGAGACCCAGTACTTC. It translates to CASSLAGVETQYF.

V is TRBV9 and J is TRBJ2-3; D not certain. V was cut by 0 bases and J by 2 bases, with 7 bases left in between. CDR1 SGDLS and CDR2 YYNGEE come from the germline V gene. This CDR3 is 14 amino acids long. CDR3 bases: TGTGCCAGCAGCGTAGCGTCTTCCACAGATACGCAGTATTTT. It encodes CASSVASSTDTQYF.

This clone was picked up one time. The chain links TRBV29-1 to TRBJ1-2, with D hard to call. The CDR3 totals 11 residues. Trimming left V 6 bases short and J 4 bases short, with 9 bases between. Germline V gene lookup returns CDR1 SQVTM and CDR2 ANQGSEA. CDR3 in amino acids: CSVPGPYGYTF. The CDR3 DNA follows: TGCAGCGTCCCAGGTCCCTATGGCTACACCTTC.

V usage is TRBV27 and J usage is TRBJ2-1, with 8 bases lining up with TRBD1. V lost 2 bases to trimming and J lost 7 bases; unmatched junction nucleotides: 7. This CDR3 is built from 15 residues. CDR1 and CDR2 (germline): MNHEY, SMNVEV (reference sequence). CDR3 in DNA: TGTGCCAGCAGTTTACGGACAGGGTTTCATAATGAGCAGTTCTTC. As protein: CASSLRTGFHNEQFF.

The CDR3 sequence is CASSQAVRVLGGYTF. The CDR3 DNA is TGCGCCAGCAGCCAAGCGGTCCGCGTATTGGGGGGCTACACCTTC. The J gene is TRBJ1-2, the V gene TRBV4-3, with D unclear. The length of the CDR3 is 15 residues. The V and J ends lost 1 base and 8 bases respectively, with 17 bases between them. Germline values: CDR1 LGHNA, CDR2 YSLEER.

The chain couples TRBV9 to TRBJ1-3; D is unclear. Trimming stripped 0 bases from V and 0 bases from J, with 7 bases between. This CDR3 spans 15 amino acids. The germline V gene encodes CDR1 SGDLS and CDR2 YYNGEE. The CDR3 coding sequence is TGTGCCAGCAGCGTAGACTTATTCTCTGGAAACACCATATATTTT. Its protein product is CASSVDLFSGNTIYF.

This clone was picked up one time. For the CDR3, the DNA is TGTGCCAGCAGGACCTCGGGACAGGGTGCCTACGAGCAGTACTTC. Translating gives CASRTSGQGAYEQYF. V usage is TRBV28 and J usage is TRBJ2-7; TRBD1 matches at 9 bases. V was pared by 6 bases and J by 2 bases, with 8 bases of the junction left unmatched. CDR3 size: 15 residues. The germline V gene encodes CDR1 MDHEN and CDR2 SYDVKM.

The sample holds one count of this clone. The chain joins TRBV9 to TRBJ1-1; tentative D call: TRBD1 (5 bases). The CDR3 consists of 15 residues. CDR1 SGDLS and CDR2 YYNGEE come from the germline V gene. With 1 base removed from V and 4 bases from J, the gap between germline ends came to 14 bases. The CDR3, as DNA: TGTGCCAGCAGCGTAACGGACCGGGGGGGCACTGAAGCTTTCTTT. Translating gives CASSVTDRGGTEAFF.

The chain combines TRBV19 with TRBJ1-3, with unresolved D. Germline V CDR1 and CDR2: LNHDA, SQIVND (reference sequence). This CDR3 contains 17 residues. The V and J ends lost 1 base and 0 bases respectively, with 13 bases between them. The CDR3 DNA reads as TGTGCCAGTAGTATAGTTCCGGGATTCAGCTCTGGAAACACCATATATTTT. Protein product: CASSIVPGFSSGNTIYF. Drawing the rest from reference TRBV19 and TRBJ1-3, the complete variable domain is DGGITQSPKYLFRKEGQNVTLSCEQNLNHDAMYWYRQDPGQGLRLIYYSQIVNDFQKGDIAEGYSVSREKKESFPLTVTSAQKNPTAFYLCASSIVPGFSSGNTIYFGEGSWLTVV.

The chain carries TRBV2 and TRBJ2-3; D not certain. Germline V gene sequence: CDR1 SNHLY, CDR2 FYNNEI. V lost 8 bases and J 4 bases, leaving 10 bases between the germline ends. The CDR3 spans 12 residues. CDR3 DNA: TGTGCCAGCTTGAAGGGTCCAGATACGCAGTATTTT. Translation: CASLKGPDTQYF.

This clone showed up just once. The CDR3 here is CASSSSRGQGATEQYF. The CDR3 nucleotides are TGTGCCAGCAGTTCAAGCCGGGGACAGGGGGCGACCGAGCAGTACTTC. V and J are TRBV27 and TRBJ2-7, with 12 positions matching TRBD1. The junction had 10 bases not matched to a gene; V was cut back by 4 bases and J by 6 bases. CDR3 length: 16 residues. Germline assignment: CDR1 MNHEY and CDR2 SMNVEV (reference sequence).

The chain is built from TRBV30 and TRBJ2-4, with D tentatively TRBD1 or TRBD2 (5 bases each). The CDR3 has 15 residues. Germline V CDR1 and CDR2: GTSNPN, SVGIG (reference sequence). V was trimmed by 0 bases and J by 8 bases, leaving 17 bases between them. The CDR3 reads CAWSVLSLLGDIQYF. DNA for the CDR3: TGTGCCTGGAGTGTATTATCGCTTTTGGGGGACATTCAGTACTTC.

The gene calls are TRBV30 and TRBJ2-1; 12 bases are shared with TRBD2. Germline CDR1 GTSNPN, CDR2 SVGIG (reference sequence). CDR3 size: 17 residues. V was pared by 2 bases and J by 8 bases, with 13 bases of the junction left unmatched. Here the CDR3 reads CAWSLAGGPFLLHEQFF. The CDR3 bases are TGTGCCTGGAGTCTAGCGGGGGGGCCCTTTTTACTCCATGAGCAGTTCTTC. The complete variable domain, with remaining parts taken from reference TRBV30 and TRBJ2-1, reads SQTIHQWPATLVQPVGSPLSLECTVEGTSNPNLYWYRQAAGRGLQLLFYSVGIGQISSEVPQNLSASRPQDRQFILSSKKLLLSDSGFYLCAWSLAGGPFLLHEQFFGPGTRLTVL.

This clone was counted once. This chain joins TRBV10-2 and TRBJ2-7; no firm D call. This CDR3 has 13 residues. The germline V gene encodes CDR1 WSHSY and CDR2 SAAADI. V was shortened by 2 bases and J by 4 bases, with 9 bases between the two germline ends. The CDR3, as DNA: TGCGCCAGCAGTGAGCCCCCCCTTTACGAGCAGTACGTC. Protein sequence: CASSEPPLYEQYV.

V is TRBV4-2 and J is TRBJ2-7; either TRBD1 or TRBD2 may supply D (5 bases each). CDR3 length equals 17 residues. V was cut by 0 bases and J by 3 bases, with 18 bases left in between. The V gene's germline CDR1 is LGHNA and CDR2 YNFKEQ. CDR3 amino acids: CASSQDIDRDGFYEQYF. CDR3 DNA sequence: TGTGCCAGCAGCCAAGATATTGACCGGGACGGTTTCTACGAGCAGTACTTC.

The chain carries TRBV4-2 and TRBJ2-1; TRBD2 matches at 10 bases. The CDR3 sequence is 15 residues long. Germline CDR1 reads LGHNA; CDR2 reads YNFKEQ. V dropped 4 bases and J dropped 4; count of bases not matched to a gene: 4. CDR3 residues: CASSRTSGNYNEQFF. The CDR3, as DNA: TGTGCCAGCAGCCGTACTAGCGGGAATTACAATGAGCAGTTCTTC.

CDR3 nucleotides: TGTGCCAGCAGCTTCGGTAACAGGATAGTTGGCAAAAACATTCAGTACTTC. Encoded protein: CASSFGNRIVGKNIQYF. The rearrangement joins TRBV11-2 to TRBJ2-4, with D maybe TRBD1 (5 bases). The CDR3 is 17 amino acids. V was shortened by 3 bases and J by 3 bases, with 18 bases between the two germline ends. Looked up from germline, CDR1 is SGHAT and CDR2 is FQNNGV.

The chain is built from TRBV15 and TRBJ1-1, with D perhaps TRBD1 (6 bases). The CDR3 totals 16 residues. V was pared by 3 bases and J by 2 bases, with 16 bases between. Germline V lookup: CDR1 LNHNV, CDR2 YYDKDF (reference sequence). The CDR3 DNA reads TGTGCCACCAGCAGTCCCCATGAGGGGGGTAACACTGAAGCTTTCTTT. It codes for CATSSPHEGGNTEAFF.

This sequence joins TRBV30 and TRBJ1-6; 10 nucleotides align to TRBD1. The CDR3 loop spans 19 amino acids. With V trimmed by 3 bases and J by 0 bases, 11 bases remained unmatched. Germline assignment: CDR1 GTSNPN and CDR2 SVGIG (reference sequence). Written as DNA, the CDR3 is TGTGCCTGGAGGTCCCCGGGACAGGGGTTACGCTCCTATAATTCACCCCTCCACTTT. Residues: CAWRSPGQGLRSYNSPLHF.

CDR3 DNA: TGTGCCTGGAGTGTATTAGCGACAGGAAATTCACCCCTCCACTTT. Amino acid sequence: CAWSVLATGNSPLHF. The chain uses TRBV30 and TRBJ1-6, with a weak D call TRBD1 (6 bases). Per the germline V gene, CDR1 is GTSNPN and CDR2 is SVGIG (reference sequence). V was cut by 0 bases and J by 7 bases, with 13 bases left in between. This CDR3 is 15 amino acids long.

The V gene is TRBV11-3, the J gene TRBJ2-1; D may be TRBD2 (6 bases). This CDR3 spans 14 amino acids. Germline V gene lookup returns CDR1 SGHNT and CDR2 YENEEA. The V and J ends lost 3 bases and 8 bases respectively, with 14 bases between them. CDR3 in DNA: TGTGCCAGCAGCTTTGGAGGGAGGATCGATGAGCAGTTCTTC. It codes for CASSFGGRIDEQFF.

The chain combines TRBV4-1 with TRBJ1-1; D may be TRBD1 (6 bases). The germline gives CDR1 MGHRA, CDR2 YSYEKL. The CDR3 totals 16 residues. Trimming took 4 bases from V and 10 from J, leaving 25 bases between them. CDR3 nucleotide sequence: TGCGCCAGCAGCCCAGGATCGACAGGAAAGGGTAGTGGAGCTTTCTTT. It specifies CASSPGSTGKGSGAFF.

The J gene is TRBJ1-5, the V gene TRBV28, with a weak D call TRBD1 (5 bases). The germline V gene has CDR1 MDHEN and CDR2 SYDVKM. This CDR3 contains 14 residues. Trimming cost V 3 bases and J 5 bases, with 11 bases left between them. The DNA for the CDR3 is TGTGCCAGCAGTTTGTGGGGGAGCGATCAGCCCCAGCATTTT. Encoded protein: CASSLWGSDQPQHF.